This entry lists 29 T cell receptor beta chains sequenced from one sample in a study of T-cell memory formation after mild COVID-19 (dated by TCRdb to the early 2020s). Library construction relied on 5' RACE. Sequencing was performed on an Illumina NovaSeq 6000. Through fastp at Q25 and MiXCR, TCRdb rebuilt clones from the public reads, retaining in-frame beta chains. Every distinct CDR3 protein forms one entry, paired with its most common genes and DNA. This sample has more than 300,000 distinct CDR3 sequences in its table, and less than 25% of those were observed once. The ten largest clones take up around a fifth of the sample. Sequencing used PBMCs or a T cell subset sorted from them (not recorded which). Source of these receptors: a man between 18 and 29 years old who had mild COVID-19 (a few samples of this study predate the infection). The sample titles of this study are shuffled in the database, so cell type and time point are left out; the donor was told from shared clones.

This clonotype was recorded a few times. This chain joins TRBV20-1 and TRBJ2-7; 7 nucleotides agree with TRBD1. V was clipped by 5 bases and J by 2 bases; unmatched bases: 12. CDR3 length: 15 residues. Germline loops: CDR1 DFQATT, CDR2 SNEGSKA (reference sequence). Written as DNA, the CDR3 is TGCAGTGCTCTAGGGGGCGACAGGCGGGCCTACGAGCAGTACTTC. Its translation is CSALGGDRRAYEQYF.

The chain recombines TRBV5-1 with TRBJ2-7; the D gene could be TRBD1 or TRBD2 (5 bases each). In germline, CDR1 is SGHRS, CDR2 YFSETQ. The V end was cut by 4 bases, the J end by 5 bases, with 16 bases between. The CDR3 has 14 amino acids. This CDR3 is CASSVWILGDEQYF. Written as DNA, the CDR3 is TGCGCCAGCAGCGTGTGGATTCTGGGGGACGAGCAGTACTTC.

A few counts support this clonotype. The chain recombines TRBV7-9 with TRBJ1-2; D is ambiguous. Per the germline V gene, CDR1 is SEHNR and CDR2 is FQNEAQ (reference sequence). Trimming shortened V by 2 bases and J by 8 bases, and 12 bases separated the two germline ends. CDR3 size: 13 residues. The CDR3 loop reads CASSLSPTGGYTF. The CDR3 bases are TGTGCCAGCAGCTTATCCCCCACGGGGGGCTACACCTTC.

V is TRBV29-1 and J is TRBJ1-2; D may be TRBD1 (6 bases). The length of the CDR3 is 12 residues. The germline V and J ends were trimmed by 4 bases and 8 bases, with 14 bases remaining between them. Per germline, CDR1 SQVTM and CDR2 ANQGSEA. In nucleotides, the CDR3 is TGCAGCGTTGGCGACAGGCCAAGAGGCTACACCTTC. Amino acid sequence: CSVGDRPRGYTF.

The table lists this clonotype with a few counts. The chain carries TRBV12-3 or TRBV12-4 and TRBJ1-5, with 7 bases identical to TRBD1. V lost 6 bases and J lost 4; bases outside the gene matches: 3. CDR3 length equals 13 residues. CDR3 residues: CASSRTGNQPQHF. The CDR3 DNA sequence: TGTGCCAGCAGCCGGACAGGTAATCAGCCCCAGCATTTT.

The V gene is TRBV7-2, the J gene TRBJ1-5, with no clear D. The CDR3 totals 12 residues. CDR1 is SGHTA, CDR2 FQGNSA, per germline. Trimming stripped 8 bases from V and 5 bases from J, with 10 bases between. The CDR3 DNA follows: TGTGCCAGCCCGATGGAGGATCAGCCCCAGCATTTT. It specifies CASPMEDQPQHF.

V is TRBV7-9 and J is TRBJ2-1; D gene uncertain. The V gene lost 7 bases and the J gene lost 8 bases, with 21 bases spanning the gap. Germline V CDR1 and CDR2: SEHNR, FQNEAQ (reference sequence). The CDR3 contains 15 residues. The DNA of the CDR3 is TGTGCCAGCACCGCAATGGGTCTATTCTCGGATGAGCAGTTCTTC. Residues: CASTAMGLFSDEQFF.

This clonotype was observed a handful of times. The gene calls are TRBV12-3 or TRBV12-4 and TRBJ1-2; D is unclear. The ends were cut back, 8 bases at V and 2 bases at J, with 12 bases in the middle. The CDR3 sequence is 13 residues long. CDR3 sequence: CASHPGGNYGYTF. CDR3 in DNA: TGTGCCAGCCACCCGGGCGGGAACTATGGCTACACCTTC.

Regarding this clonotype: Germline and junction disagree at one end, which may indicate a read error. This chain links TRBV7-9 with TRBJ1-1; 7 positions agree with TRBD1. The CDR3 loop spans 14 amino acids. Per germline, CDR1 SEHNR and CDR2 FQNEAQ (reference sequence). CDR3 residues: CASRFGTAATEAFF. CDR3 DNA: TGTGCCAGCCGCTTCGGGACAGCGGCCACTGAAGCTTTCTTT.

As regards this clonotype: A much larger clone sits a single nucleotide away, making a read error possible. The V gene is TRBV7-2, the J gene TRBJ1-5; D gene uncertain. The CDR3 runs 15 residues. The V gene lost 5 bases and the J gene lost 10 bases, with 21 bases spanning the gap. Germline V gene data show CDR1 as SGHTA and CDR2 as FQGNSA. The CDR3 coding sequence is TGTGCCAGCAGCCCGAGAAGAATCGGTCGGGGTCCCCAGCATTTT. It is translated as CASSPRRIGRGPQHF. The full variable domain, in which reference TRBV7-2 and TRBJ1-5 provide the parts outside the CDR3, is GAGVSQSPSNKVTEKGKDVELRCDPISGHTALYWYRQSLGQGLEFLIYFQGNSAPDKSGLPSDRFSAERTGGSVSTLTIQRTQQEDSAVYLCASSPRRIGRGPQHFGDGTRLSIL.

J is TRBJ2-2 and V is TRBV7-3, with D possibly TRBD1 on 6 matching bases. CDR1 and CDR2 (germline): SGHTA, FQGTGA. The germline V and J ends were trimmed by 5 bases and 5 bases, with 18 bases remaining between them. This CDR3 has 16 residues. CDR3 coding DNA: TGTGCCAGCAGCCCCCCCGGGGTCAGGGGAACCGGGGAGCTGTTTTTT. It codes for CASSPPGVRGTGELFF.

The sample holds a few counts of this clonotype. V and J are TRBV27 and TRBJ2-1; perhaps TRBD2 as D (7 bases). The CDR3 covers 15 residues. The V gene lost 4 bases and the J gene lost 2 bases, with 12 bases spanning the gap. Germline CDR1 is MNHEY and CDR2 is SMNVEV (reference sequence). CDR3 nucleotide sequence: TGTGCCAGCAGTTCCGACGGGGGGCCCTACAATGAGCAGTTCTTC. As protein: CASSSDGGPYNEQFF.

In its sample, this clonotype was seen a few times. The chain employs TRBV5-5 and TRBJ1-5; maybe TRBD1 (6 bases). CDR1 is SGHKS and CDR2 is YYEKEE in the germline V gene (reference sequence). V lost 1 base and J 6 bases, leaving 11 bases between the germline ends. The CDR3 is 14 residues long. The CDR3 sequence: CASSLRIGGQPQHF. DNA for the CDR3: TGTGCCAGCAGCTTGCGGATAGGGGGTCAGCCCCAGCATTTT.

This clonotype showed up just a few times. The chain is built from TRBV12-3 or TRBV12-4 and TRBJ2-2, with 7 nucleotides matching TRBD1. The CDR3 runs 13 residues. V dropped 6 bases and J dropped 6; count of bases not matched to a gene: 4. The CDR3 nucleotides are TGTGCCAGCAGGACACAGGGGTCCGGGGAGCTGTTTTTT. It encodes CASRTQGSGELFF.

This clonotype was counted at least ten times. The V call is TRBV7-2, the J call TRBJ2-1, with 10 nucleotides matching TRBD2. Germline CDR1 and CDR2: SGHTA and FQGNSA. Germline trimming cut 6 bases from V and 5 bases from J; bases unmatched to any gene: 7. This CDR3 comprises 15 residues. The CDR3 DNA reads as TGTGCCAGCAGGTTGCTAGCGGGGGACAACAATGAGCAGTTCTTC. Protein sequence: CASRLLAGDNNEQFF. Complete variable domain (other parts from reference TRBV7-2 and TRBJ2-1): GAGVSQSPSNKVTEKGKDVELRCDPISGHTALYWYRQSLGQGLEFLIYFQGNSAPDKSGLPSDRFSAERTGGSVSTLTIQRTQQEDSAVYLCASRLLAGDNNEQFFGPGTRLTVL.

The V and J genes are TRBV9 and TRBJ1-5; D unclear. Germline V CDR1 and CDR2: SGDLS, YYNGEE. This CDR3 has 14 residues. V was cut by 0 bases and J by 4 bases, with 8 bases left in between. The CDR3 DNA reads as TGTGCCAGCAGCGTAGATGTGGGGAATCAGCCCCAGCATTTT. The encoded protein is CASSVDVGNQPQHF. The full variable domain, rest sourced from reference TRBV9 and TRBJ1-5, is DSGVTQTPKHLITATGQRVTLRCSPRSGDLSVYWYQQSLDQGLQFLIQYYNGEERAKGNILERFSAQQFPDLHSELNLSSLELGDSALYFCASSVDVGNQPQHFGDGTRLSIL.

This clonotype occurred a few times. The chain employs TRBV18 and TRBJ2-7; D unclear. The CDR3 length is 12 residues. Trimming left V 4 bases short and J 3 bases short, with 7 bases between. Germline V gene data show CDR1 as KGHSH and CDR2 as LQKENI. CDR3 loop: CASSLTNYEQYF. In nucleotides, the CDR3 is TGTGCCAGCTCACTAACCAACTACGAGCAGTACTTC.

The chain is built from TRBV20-1 and TRBJ2-3; TRBD2 matches 14 bases. This CDR3 has 17 amino acids. The junction had 4 bases not matched to a gene; V was cut back by 2 bases and J by 0 bases. CDR1 and CDR2 from the germline V gene are DFQATT and SNEGSKA (reference sequence). The CDR3 DNA reads as TGCAGTGCTAGATGGGGACTAGCGGGGGCCAGCACAGATACGCAGTATTTT. This encodes CSARWGLAGASTDTQYF.

This clonotype has more than one count but fewer than ten. The chain carries TRBV2 and TRBJ1-1, with D uncertain. The CDR3 is 15 residues long. The germline V gene encodes CDR1 SNHLY and CDR2 FYNNEI. Trimming left V 6 bases short and J 7 bases short, with 21 bases between. The CDR3 sequence: CASSARPRGIGEAFF. The CDR3 DNA is TGTGCCAGCAGCGCCCGACCCCGGGGTATCGGTGAAGCTTTCTTT.

This clonotype was picked up one time. V and J are TRBV27 and TRBJ2-2; 11 positions agree with TRBD1. The CDR3 has 14 residues. Germline CDR1 reads MNHEY; CDR2 reads SMNVEV (reference sequence). Germline trimming cut 5 bases from V and 6 bases from J; bases unmatched to any gene: 2. Written as DNA, the CDR3 is TGTGCCAGCAGTGCGGGACAGGGGGCCGGGGAGCTGTTTTTT. Translated: CASSAGQGAGELFF.

The chain employs TRBV7-3 and TRBJ2-3; 13 bases align to TRBD2. There are 15 residues in the CDR3. Germline-derived CDR1 and CDR2 are SGHTA and FQGTGA. Losses at the gene ends were 6 bases for V and 4 bases for J; bases not matched to a gene: 4. This chain's CDR3 is CASRTSGGRSDTQYF. In DNA form, the CDR3 reads TGTGCCAGCAGGACTAGCGGGGGGCGGTCAGATACGCAGTATTTT.

The rearrangement joins TRBV6-5 to TRBJ2-4; D not certain. V was pared by 5 bases and J by 8 bases, with 13 bases between. Per germline, CDR1 MNHEY and CDR2 SVGAGI. CDR3 size: 13 residues. The CDR3 region has the DNA TGTGCCAGCAGTACCATCCTGGCAGACATTCAGTACTTC. The encoded protein is CASSTILADIQYF.

This chain uses TRBV12-3 or TRBV12-4 with TRBJ1-5; D gene uncertain. V lost 0 bases to trimming and J lost 0 bases, with 6 bases between them. CDR3 length: 15 residues. CDR3 sequence (DNA): TGTGCCAGCAGTTTAGCTCGCTATAGCAATCAGCCCCAGCATTTT. It encodes CASSLARYSNQPQHF.

This clonotype was counted between two and nine times. This sequence joins TRBV29-1 and TRBJ2-3; 9 bases are a match to TRBD2. J gave up 4 bases and V 3 bases, and 11 bases lay outside the gene matches. The CDR3 extends over 16 amino acids. CDR1 and CDR2 from the germline V gene are SQVTM and ANQGSEA. CDR3 sequence (DNA): TGCAGCGTTGAGGTTTGGGGCGGGGGGGCGTCAGATACGCAGTATTTT. Amino acids: CSVEVWGGGASDTQYF.

This chain uses TRBV7-6 with TRBJ2-6; D uncertain. This CDR3 spans 12 amino acids. Germline values: CDR1 SGHVS, CDR2 FNYEAQ. V gave up 6 bases and J gave up 6 bases, with 6 bases separating them. The CDR3, as DNA: TGTGCCAGCAGTCCCTTGGCCAACGTCCTGACTTTC. Its protein product is CASSPLANVLTF.

The V call is TRBV4-3, the J call TRBJ1-1; 7 nucleotides agree with TRBD1. The length of the CDR3 is 14 residues. Per the germline V gene, CDR1 is LGHNA and CDR2 is YSLEER. V lost 3 bases and J lost 4; bases outside the gene matches: 5. The CDR3 region is CASSHTGAPTEAFF. The DNA for the CDR3 is TGCGCCAGCAGCCATACAGGGGCGCCCACTGAAGCTTTCTTT.

Here the CDR3 DNA reads TGTGCCAGCAGCCCCCCGGGGGTAGCCAAAAACATTCAGTACTTC. This sequence encodes CASSPPGVAKNIQYF. The chain links TRBV7-9 to TRBJ2-4; D is perhaps TRBD2 (6 bases). Germline loops: CDR1 SEHNR, CDR2 FQNEAQ (reference sequence). V lost 5 bases, J lost 0 bases, and 11 bases lay in between. The CDR3 runs to 15 residues. The full variable domain, in which reference TRBV7-9 and TRBJ2-4 provide the parts outside the CDR3, is DTGVSQNPRHKITKRGQNVTFRCDPISEHNRLYWYRQTLGQGPEFLTYFQNEAQLEKSRLLSDRFSAERPKGSFSTLEIQRTEQGDSAMYLCASSPPGVAKNIQYFGAGTRLSVL.

The chain has TRBV20-1 and TRBJ2-5, with D possibly matching TRBD1 (5 bases). The V end was cut by 0 bases, the J end by 5 bases, with 13 bases between. The germline V gene has CDR1 DFQATT and CDR2 SNEGSKA (reference sequence). This CDR3 is 14 amino acids long. CDR3 nucleotide sequence: TGCAGTGCTAGAGATCGCAGGGTCGGGGAGACCCAGTACTTC. Its translation is CSARDRRVGETQYF.

The genes are TRBV6-2 or TRBV6-3 and TRBJ1-3, with TRBD1 identical over 10 bases. This CDR3 is 15 amino acids long. From germline, CDR1 is MNHEY and CDR2 SVGEGT. V shed 5 bases, J shed 10 bases, and the junction held 11 bases outside the gene matches. CDR3 coding DNA: TGTGCCAGCAGTAACCCCGGGACAGGGGTGGATACCATATATTTT. It translates to CASSNPGTGVDTIYF.